Described below is a single T cell receptor beta chain sequence and its context. The antigen remains unidentified. The data stem from a study of T cell repertoires in cytomegalovirus infection. Study-level findings and limits: People with CMV and the relevant HLA were identified by cumulative public TCR beta family frequency. The study found HLA-C-restricted CMV-specific TCR beta clonotypes dominating the ex vivo response.

TCRdb called the reads again in MiXCR, with one record for every CDR3 protein. In the table there are around 100,000 distinct CDR3 sequences, about 30% of which are singletons. The V gene lost 4 bases and the J gene lost 8 bases, with 6 bases spanning the gap. CDR1 and CDR2 (germline): SGHRS, YFSETQ. The CDR3 covers 11 residues. The sequence came from a human donor in good health (CMV status not recorded). Some clones in this sample may be carry-over from other donors' samples. The material sequenced was CD8+ T cells from cultured PBMCs, taken from culture after CMV antigen stimulation. The chain employs TRBV5-1 and TRBJ2-2, with D perhaps matching TRBD2 (5 bases). In DNA form, the CDR3 reads TGCGCCAGCAGCGGGGAGGGGGAGCTGTTTTTT. It specifies CASSGEGELFF.